This passage covers 9 T cell receptor beta chains from one sample sequenced in a study of blood T cell repertoires in COVID-19. Libraries were prepared by immunoSEQ multiplex PCR; TCRdb keeps only in-frame clonotypes and omits some of them. The sample holds roughly 70,000 clones, roughly 80% seen once. Specimen: peripheral blood. The receptors shown here come from a man aged 60-69 years with COVID-19, enrolled during active disease.

The CDR3 spells CAWSVLAAGDNEQFF. Written as DNA, the CDR3 is TGTGCCTGGAGTGTACTAGCGGCGGGAGACAATGAGCAGTTCTTC. The chain carries TRBV30 and TRBJ2-1; TRBD2 matches 8 bases. Germline values: CDR1 GTSNPN, CDR2 SVGIG (reference sequence). The CDR3 runs to 15 residues. After removal of 0 bases from V and 5 bases from J, the junction contained 6 bases not matched to a gene.

This rearrangement joins TRBV25-1 to TRBJ1-2; unclear D gene. V was shortened by 2 bases and J by 14 bases, with 15 bases between the two germline ends. CDR3 length: 12 residues. CDR1 and CDR2 from the germline V gene are MGHDK and SYGVNS. The chain's CDR3 is CASSEGGSRETF. The CDR3 region has the DNA TGTGCCAGCAGTGAAGGAGGCAGTAGAGAGACCTTC.

This chain connects TRBV18 to TRBJ2-7, with 7 bases matching TRBD1. CDR3 length: 14 residues. Trimming removed 3 bases from V and 0 bases from J; junction bases left unmatched: 2. Germline loops: CDR1 KGHSH, CDR2 LQKENI. The CDR3 here is CASSPGQPSYEQYF. CDR3 bases: TGTGCCAGCTCACCGGGACAGCCCTCCTACGAGCAGTACTTC.

This clone was seen more than once but under ten times. The chain uses TRBV6-5 and TRBJ2-1, with D maybe TRBD2 (6 bases). V was pared by 8 bases and J by 9 bases, with 17 bases between. The CDR3 length is 13 residues. Per germline, CDR1 MNHEY and CDR2 SVGAGI. The CDR3: CASGWRGDGEQFF. DNA of the CDR3: TGTGCCAGCGGTTGGCGGGGAGATGGTGAGCAGTTCTTC.

This clone has only a few counts. The chain links TRBV30 to TRBJ2-2; the match to TRBD1 covers 8 bases. The trim removed 1 base at V and 4 bases at J, leaving 2 bases unmatched. CDR1 GTSNPN and CDR2 SVGIG come from the germline V gene (reference sequence). The length of the CDR3 is 14 residues. The CDR3 region has the DNA TGTGCCTGGAGTGGGACAGGGACCACCGGGGAGCTGTTTTTT. It translates to CAWSGTGTTGELFF.

V usage is TRBV30 and J usage is TRBJ1-6, with D hard to call. The germline V and J ends were trimmed by 2 bases and 7 bases, with 9 bases remaining between them. Germline V gene data show CDR1 as GTSNPN and CDR2 as SVGIG (reference sequence). The CDR3 runs to 13 residues. CDR3 protein: CAWSSGWNSPLHF. CDR3 DNA: TGTGCCTGGAGTAGCGGGTGGAATTCACCCCTCCACTTT. Full variable domain (rest looked up from reference TRBV30 and TRBJ1-6): SQTIHQWPATLVQPVGSPLSLECTVEGTSNPNLYWYRQAAGRGLQLLFYSVGIGQISSEVPQNLSASRPQDRQFILSSKKLLLSDSGFYLCAWSSGWNSPLHFGNGTRLTVT.

This chain links TRBV23-1 with TRBJ2-7; D perhaps matches TRBD1 (5 bases). TRBV23-1 is known as an ORF, though its function is uncertain. V was shortened by 2 bases and J by 3 bases, with 20 bases between the two germline ends. The CDR3 extends over 17 amino acids. CDR3 in DNA: TGCGCCAGCAGTCAAGCTGGGGCAGGAGAGATTATCTACGAGCAGTACTTC. This translates into CASSQAGAGEIIYEQYF.

The chain couples TRBV29-1 to TRBJ1-1; D possibly corresponds to TRBD1 (6 bases). Germline CDR1 is SQVTM and CDR2 is ANQGSEA. Trimming took 3 bases from V and 3 from J, leaving 17 bases between them. This CDR3 region has 15 residues. CDR3 DNA: TGCAGCGTTGACGCCAGGGGATTTGCTGACACTGAAGCTTTCTTT. As protein: CSVDARGFADTEAFF.

This clone was detected only once. J is TRBJ1-1 and V is TRBV11-2, with 9 bases aligning to TRBD1. V shed 5 bases and J 10 bases; nucleotides not matched to a gene: 11. CDR1 is SGHAT, CDR2 FQNNGV, per germline. The CDR3 is made up of 14 amino acids. CDR3: CASSTHTGTGIAFF. The CDR3, as DNA: TGTGCCAGCAGCACCCACACCGGGACAGGGATAGCTTTCTTT. Complete variable domain (other parts from reference TRBV11-2 and TRBJ1-1): EAGVAQSPRYKIIEKRQSVAFWCNPISGHATLYWYQQILGQGPKLLIQFQNNGVVDDSQLPKDRFSAERLKGVDSTLKIQPAKLEDSAVYLCASSTHTGTGIAFFGQGTRLTVV.